Following are 26 T cell receptor beta chains from one sample sequenced in a study of radiotherapy plus CTLA-4 blockade in lung cancer. The data were produced by immunoSEQ multiplex PCR, yet TCRdb's version contains in-frame clones alone and is incomplete. Here the sample spans some 60,000 clones, 70% to 85% being singletons. The starting material was peripheral blood, obtained from a patient treated with radiotherapy plus ipilimumab. The receptors derive from a human donor with non-small cell lung cancer who had a complete response to radiotherapy plus ipilimumab.

The chain combines TRBV5-5 with TRBJ2-5, with D hard to call. The V end lost 1 base, the J end lost 2 bases, and 6 bases lay between the germline ends. Germline V CDR1 and CDR2: SGHKS, YYEKEE (reference sequence). CDR3 length equals 13 residues. Here the CDR3 DNA reads TGTGCCAGCAGCTTGCAGATGCAAGAGACCCAGTACTTC. Its protein is CASSLQMQETQYF.

V gene TRBV6-6 combines with J gene TRBJ1-5; tentative D call: TRBD1 (5 bases). The CDR3 has 11 residues. V gave up 7 bases and J gave up 8 bases, with 9 bases separating them. From germline, CDR1 is MNHNY and CDR2 SVGAGI (reference sequence). For the CDR3, the DNA is TGTGCCAGCACCCGGGGGGAGCCCCAGCATTTT. Encoded protein: CASTRGEPQHF.

V gene TRBV5-1 combines with J gene TRBJ1-3, with TRBD1 matching over 12 bases. The CDR3 is 19 amino acids. Germline CDR1 is SGHRS and CDR2 is YFSETQ. The V segment lost 3 bases and the J segment 0 bases; nucleotides outside the gene matches: 10. CDR3 residues: CASSWTGTGGVSSGNTIYF. For the CDR3, the DNA is TGCGCCAGCAGCTGGACTGGGACAGGGGGCGTTAGCTCTGGAAACACCATATATTTT.

The rearrangement uses TRBV4-1 and TRBJ2-3; maybe TRBD2 (6 bases). Trimming stripped 0 bases from V and 1 base from J, with 14 bases between. The CDR3 has 17 amino acids. Per the germline V gene, CDR1 is MGHRA and CDR2 is YSYEKL. The CDR3 DNA reads TGCGCCAGCAGCCAAGATCGCAGGAGGGAACGCACAGATACGCAGTATTTT. Translated: CASSQDRRRERTDTQYF.

The gene calls are TRBV7-9 and TRBJ2-1; D is uncertain. CDR3 length equals 13 residues. Trimming left V 5 bases short and J 5 bases short, with 10 bases between. Per germline, CDR1 SEHNR and CDR2 FQNEAQ (reference sequence). CDR3 protein: CASSPGDNNEQFF. The DNA of the CDR3 is TGTGCCAGCAGCCCCGGCGACAACAATGAGCAGTTCTTC.

The V call is TRBV29-1, the J call TRBJ2-7; 9 bases agree with TRBD2. V gave up 4 bases and J gave up 2 bases; unmatched junction bases: 12. The CDR3 consists of 16 residues. CDR1 is SQVTM, CDR2 ANQGSEA, per germline. The CDR3 DNA reads as TGCAGCGTTGTAGTCGTGGCTAGCGGGGACACCTACGAGCAGTACTTC. It specifies CSVVVVASGDTYEQYF.

The rearrangement uses TRBV7-2 and TRBJ2-1; 11 nucleotides agree with TRBD2. Germline V gene sequence: CDR1 SGHTA, CDR2 FQGNSA. There are 14 residues in the CDR3. Trimming cost V 6 bases and J 4 bases; bases outside gene matches: 2. CDR3: CASSSGGVYNEQFF. The DNA of the CDR3 is TGTGCCAGCAGTAGCGGGGGGGTGTACAATGAGCAGTTCTTC.

This chain uses TRBV4-3 with TRBJ2-5; 8 bases match TRBD2. The CDR3 loop spans 15 amino acids. In germline, CDR1 is LGHNA, CDR2 YSLEER. Germline trimming cut 1 base from V and 4 bases from J; bases unmatched to any gene: 5. This chain's CDR3 is CASSQVLAEGETQYF. In nucleotides, the CDR3 is TGCGCCAGCAGCCAAGTACTAGCGGAGGGAGAGACCCAGTACTTC.

This sequence joins TRBV27 and TRBJ2-1, with 9 bases fitting TRBD2. Trimming cost V 7 bases and J 3 bases; bases outside gene matches: 4. Germline V CDR1 and CDR2: MNHEY, SMNVEV (reference sequence). The CDR3 sequence is 14 residues long. This chain's CDR3 is CASTGSGSYNEQFF. Written as DNA, the CDR3 is TGTGCCAGCACGGGTAGCGGGAGCTACAATGAGCAGTTCTTC.

The CDR3: CSVRVNEKLFF. CDR3 coding DNA: TGCAGTGTGAGGGTGAATGAAAAACTGTTTTTT. V usage is TRBV20-1 and J usage is TRBJ1-4; D is uncertain. The V gene lost 7 bases and the J gene lost 5 bases, with 8 bases spanning the gap. Germline-derived CDR1 and CDR2 are DFQATT and SNEGSKA (reference sequence). The CDR3 totals 11 residues.

This chain connects TRBV19 to TRBJ1-4, with 9 bases lining up with TRBD1. CDR1 and CDR2 from the germline V gene are LNHDA and SQIVND (reference sequence). The CDR3 length is 15 residues. V shed 3 bases and J 7 bases; nucleotides not matched to a gene: 6. CDR3 sequence (DNA): TGTGCCAGTAGTATGGTGACAGGGGGGTTTGAAAAACTGTTTTTT. Translated, it gives CASSMVTGGFEKLFF.

The gene calls are TRBV6-1 and TRBJ2-1, with D maybe TRBD2 (6 bases). The CDR3 consists of 15 residues. CDR1 MNHNS and CDR2 SASEGT come from the germline V gene. Between the trimmed V and J ends, which lost 2 bases and 0 bases, there was a span of 8 bases. CDR3 residues: CASSERGSSYNEQFF. The CDR3, as DNA: TGTGCCAGCAGTGAACGGGGGAGCTCCTACAATGAGCAGTTCTTC.

This clone showed up just a few times. V gene TRBV19 combines with J gene TRBJ2-1; 8 bases match TRBD2. Unmatched junction bases numbered 8, after V lost 7 bases and J lost 6 bases. This CDR3 has 14 amino acids. Germline V CDR1 and CDR2: LNHDA, SQIVND (reference sequence). Here the CDR3 reads CASKRGGDINEQFF. CDR3 coding DNA: TGTGCCAGTAAACGGGGGGGGGACATCAATGAGCAGTTCTTC. Full variable domain (remainder filled in from reference TRBV19 and TRBJ2-1): DGGITQSPKYLFRKEGQNVTLSCEQNLNHDAMYWYRQDPGQGLRLIYYSQIVNDFQKGDIAEGYSVSREKKESFPLTVTSAQKNPTAFYLCASKRGGDINEQFFGPGTRLTVL.

The rearrangement links TRBV4-3 to TRBJ2-1, with D uncertain. The germline CDR1 and CDR2 sequences are LGHNA and YSLEER. This CDR3 region has 14 residues. Trimming pared 0 bases from V and 10 bases from J, leaving 13 bases between. The CDR3 sequence: CASSQDLRLPEQFF. CDR3 nucleotides: TGCGCCAGCAGCCAAGATCTTAGATTACCAGAGCAGTTCTTC.

For this clone: This same CDR3 is encoded by further DNA sequences in the sample. V gene TRBV30 combines with J gene TRBJ2-5, with D tentatively TRBD2 (6 bases). The CDR3 totals 14 residues. CDR1 is GTSNPN and CDR2 is SVGIG in the germline V gene (reference sequence). V lost 3 bases to trimming and J lost 5 bases, with 16 bases between them. The CDR3 DNA reads TGTGCCTGGAGGAGTGGGAGGTGGGGGGAGACCCAGTACTTC. Residues: CAWRSGRWGETQYF.

DNA of the CDR3: TGTGCCAGTAGTGGGGGACTGCCGAACACCGGGGAGCTGTTTTTT. It encodes CASSGGLPNTGELFF. The genes are TRBV19 and TRBJ2-2; D may be TRBD2 (6 bases). The CDR3 contains 15 residues. In germline, CDR1 is LNHDA, CDR2 SQIVND (reference sequence). With 5 bases removed from V and 0 bases from J, the gap between germline ends came to 10 bases.

In this sample, this clone turned up a few times. The V gene is TRBV5-1, the J gene TRBJ1-4, with 10 bases aligning to TRBD1. The CDR3 totals 14 residues. Germline lookup yields CDR1 SGHRS and CDR2 YFSETQ. After removal of 4 bases from V and 5 bases from J, the junction contained 2 bases not matched to a gene. The CDR3 loop reads CASSMGQGNEKLFF. For the CDR3, the DNA is TGCGCCAGCAGCATGGGACAGGGGAATGAAAAACTGTTTTTT.

This clone came up once. The chain combines TRBV7-9 with TRBJ2-3; D perhaps matches TRBD2 (6 bases). The CDR3 runs to 15 residues. Per the germline V gene, CDR1 is SEHNR and CDR2 is FQNEAQ (reference sequence). Trimming pared 1 base from V and 2 bases from J, leaving 10 bases between. DNA of the CDR3: TGTGCCAGCAGCTTAGAGGGACTTGACACAGATACGCAGTATTTT. This codes for CASSLEGLDTDTQYF.

Concerning this clone: One end of the junction is discordant with germline, which a read error may explain. The rearrangement joins TRBV30 to TRBJ2-3, with D possibly TRBD2 on 6 matching bases. The CDR3 spans 13 residues. Germline loops: CDR1 GTSNPN, CDR2 SVGIG (reference sequence). CDR3 sequence (DNA): TGTGCCTGGAGTCGCACTAGCACAGATACGCGGTATTTT. Protein product: CAWSRTSTDTRYF. The full variable domain, rest sourced from reference TRBV30 and TRBJ2-3, is SQTIHQWPATLVQPVGSPLSLECTVEGTSNPNLYWYRQAAGRGLQLLFYSVGIGQISSEVPQNLSASRPQDRQFILSSKKLLLSDSGFYLCAWSRTSTDTRYFGPGTRLTVL.

The V and J genes are TRBV15 and TRBJ2-1; 9 bases map to TRBD2. Per the germline V gene, CDR1 is LNHNV and CDR2 is YYDKDF (reference sequence). The CDR3 totals 16 residues. With V trimmed by 2 bases and J by 5 bases, 7 bases remained unmatched. CDR3 nucleotides: TGTGCCACCAGCAGAAACCCGGGACTAGCCAACAATGAGCAGTTCTTC. Translated: CATSRNPGLANNEQFF.

This rearrangement joins TRBV4-1 to TRBJ2-2; 15 bases match TRBD2. Germline CDR1 reads MGHRA; CDR2 reads YSYEKL. The CDR3 sequence is 18 residues long. V was pared by 1 base and J by 6 bases, with 6 bases of the junction left unmatched. The CDR3 DNA reads as TGCGCCAGCAGCCAAGGGACTAGCGGGGGGGCCCTTGCCGGGGAGCTGTTTTTT. Protein product: CASSQGTSGGALAGELFF.

The chain couples TRBV5-6 to TRBJ2-7; TRBD1 aligns across 8 bases. The DNA end lines up better with TRBJ2-5; the J call may be wrong. CDR3 length: 16 residues. Per the germline V gene, CDR1 is SGHDT and CDR2 is YYEEEE. The CDR3 loop reads CASSGTGYQAQETQYF. DNA for the CDR3: TGTGCCAGCAGCGGGACAGGCTATCAAGCCCAAGAGACCCAGTACTTC.

The rearrangement links TRBV6-5 to TRBJ1-1; D uncertain. The germline V gene encodes CDR1 MNHEY and CDR2 SVGAGI. The CDR3 has 11 residues. Trimming left V 4 bases short and J 11 bases short, with 11 bases between. CDR3 in DNA: TGTGCCAGCAGTTTGGAGGATGAGGCTTTCTTT. The encoded protein is CASSLEDEAFF.

This chain links TRBV6-5 with TRBJ1-2; 8 nucleotides align to TRBD1. The length of the CDR3 is 15 residues. V was pared by 10 bases and J by 0 bases, with 10 bases of the junction left unmatched. Germline assignment: CDR1 MNHEY and CDR2 SVGAGI. The CDR3 region has the DNA TGTGCCACGGCGAGGACAGGGACAGCTAACTATGGCTACACCTTC. Amino acid sequence: CATARTGTANYGYTF.

V usage is TRBV6-1 and J usage is TRBJ1-5; TRBD1 might be the D (5 bases). The CDR3 sequence is 14 residues long. CDR1 and CDR2 from the germline V gene are MNHNS and SASEGT. V lost 2 bases and J lost 7, with 12 bases in between. The CDR3 bases are TGTGCCAGCAGTGAATGGGGGGAAGGCCAGCCCCAGCATTTT. It yields the protein CASSEWGEGQPQHF.

This clone was seen just once. The chain uses TRBV6-4 and TRBJ2-3, with TRBD2 matching 10 bases. CDR1 is MRHNA and CDR2 is SNTAGT in the germline V gene. The length of the CDR3 is 14 residues. With 2 bases clipped from V and 4 bases from J, the junction kept 0 bases outside the gene matches. Written as DNA, the CDR3 is TGTGCCAGCAGTGACCTAGCGGGAGCAGATACGCAGTATTTT. It yields the protein CASSDLAGADTQYF.